This T cell receptor (beta chain) stems from a study of tumor-infiltrating lymphocytes in oesophageal squamous cell carcinoma. The sample holds a few counts of this clonotype. TCRdb redid the calling of the PCR reads with MiXCR, one entry per CDR3 protein. Of over 10,000 distinct CDR3 sequences listed, 51% were seen once; the top ten hold about an eighth. The CDR3 consists of 9 residues. Germline V CDR1 and CDR2: SGHAT, FQNNGV. V lost 5 bases and J lost 17, with 7 bases in between. Sequences were obtained from blood. The source is a female donor with esophageal squamous cell carcinoma. The chain recombines TRBV11-2 with TRBJ2-6; no firm D call. CDR3 sequence: CASSKRLTF. The DNA for the CDR3 is TGTGCCAGCAGCAAACGTTTGACTTTC.